The 9 T cell receptor beta chains given below trace back to one sample, sequenced in a study of blood T cells in healthy people across ages. Then a second PCR, running roughly 6 to 11 cycles, was carried out with a sample-barcoded 5' primer and a J-beta primer mix. TCRdb re-analysed the 5' RACE reads in MiXCR, keeping a single row per CDR3 protein. The sample holds fewer than 1.5 million distinct CDR3 sequences, about 40% seen once. Sequencing used blood. The receptors here all came from a woman in her late teens or twenties in good health.

This chain connects TRBV4-2 to TRBJ1-1; possible D gene TRBD1, 6 bases. Germline CDR1 and CDR2: LGHNA and YNFKEQ. V lost 4 bases and J 4 bases, leaving 13 bases between the germline ends. The CDR3 contains 14 residues. The CDR3 loop reads CASSLDRSATEAFF. The CDR3 DNA reads TGTGCCAGCAGCCTCGACAGGTCAGCCACTGAAGCTTTCTTT.

This clonotype showed up just a few times. The V and J genes are TRBV9 and TRBJ1-5; the match to TRBD1 covers 7 bases. This CDR3 region has 14 residues. V lost 7 bases, J lost 1 base, and 5 bases stayed unmatched. CDR1 is SGDLS, CDR2 YYNGEE, per germline. CDR3 region: CASSRGASNQPQHF. CDR3 in DNA: TGTGCCAGCTCCAGGGGGGCGAGCAATCAGCCCCAGCATTTT.

This chain connects TRBV20-1 to TRBJ1-4, with D perhaps TRBD1 (6 bases). V shed 6 bases and J shed 7 bases, with 18 bases lying between them. The CDR3 extends over 14 amino acids. Germline-derived CDR1 and CDR2 are DFQATT and SNEGSKA (reference sequence). CDR3 region: CSAIKGVGFEKLFF. CDR3 bases: TGCAGTGCCATAAAGGGGGTGGGGTTTGAAAAACTGTTTTTT.

Regarding this clonotype: Compared with germline, one end of the junction differs, possibly owing to a read error. The J gene is TRBJ2-3, the V gene TRBV2; maybe TRBD2 (7 bases). The CDR3 consists of 15 residues. Germline loops: CDR1 SNHLY, CDR2 FYNNEI. DNA of the CDR3: TGTGCCAGCAGTGGCGGCGGGGGCCGTACAGATATGCAGTATTTT. As protein: CASSGGGGRTDMQYF.

This clonotype occurred a few times. V gene TRBV20-1 combines with J gene TRBJ2-5; D is undetermined. This CDR3 comprises 12 residues. CDR1 and CDR2 from the germline V gene are DFQATT and SNEGSKA (reference sequence). The V and J ends lost 7 bases and 0 bases respectively, with 9 bases between them. This chain's CDR3 is CSETAYQETQYF. The DNA for the CDR3 is TGCAGTGAAACTGCCTACCAAGAGACCCAGTACTTC.

There are many counts of this clonotype. CDR3 coding DNA: TGTGCCAGCAGCATCGGCGCCGGGGGTCCCTTAGCAGCGCAGTATTTT. Translated, it gives CASSIGAGGPLAAQYF. The chain is built from TRBV25-1 and TRBJ2-3; the D gene is possibly TRBD2 (6 bases). Germline V gene sequence: CDR1 MGHDK, CDR2 SYGVNS. This CDR3 contains 16 residues. Trimming cost V 6 bases and J 10 bases, with 26 bases left between them.

This clonotype was counted between two and nine times. The chain carries TRBV20-1 and TRBJ2-3; 11 bases line up with TRBD1. CDR1 is DFQATT, CDR2 SNEGSKA, per germline (reference sequence). The ends lost 2 bases at V and 4 bases at J; junction bases unmatched: 5. There are 15 residues in the CDR3. CDR3 protein: CSARRTGGDSDTQYF. In DNA form, the CDR3 reads TGCAGTGCTAGAAGGACAGGGGGCGATTCAGATACGCAGTATTTT.

This clonotype was seen a few times. The chain uses TRBV25-1 and TRBJ2-1, with 8 bases aligning to TRBD1. The CDR3 sequence is 15 residues long. V lost 6 bases to trimming and J lost 3 bases; unmatched junction nucleotides: 7. Germline CDR1 reads MGHDK; CDR2 reads SYGVNS. The CDR3 sequence is CASRTAGGGYNEQFF. CDR3 coding DNA: TGTGCCAGCAGAACCGCAGGGGGCGGCTACAATGAGCAGTTCTTC.

The chain is built from TRBV5-1 and TRBJ1-1; TRBD1 matches at 8 bases. CDR1 is SGHRS, CDR2 YFSETQ, per germline. Unmatched junction bases numbered 10, after V lost 4 bases and J lost 5 bases. The CDR3 totals 15 residues. CDR3 residues: CASSLDGRGQTEAFF. CDR3 nucleotides: TGCGCCAGCAGCCTGGACGGCAGGGGGCAAACTGAAGCTTTCTTT.